This paragraph covers one TCR beta chain sequence. This CDR3 spans 14 amino acids. The trim removed 5 bases at V and 3 bases at J, leaving 6 bases unmatched. Looked up from germline, CDR1 is SGHAT and CDR2 is FQNNGV. Method: immunoSEQ multiplex PCR; TCRdb's copy keeps in-frame clones and lacks some. The sample has about 130,000 clones; around 87% are singletons. The data are from a study of blood T cell repertoires in COVID-19. Study context: From the United States, Italy and Spain came samples of acute and convalescent COVID-19. PBMCs, B-cell-depleted T cells, or T cells were the source of the cDNA or gDNA that made up the material.

Input material: peripheral blood. The chain links TRBV11-2 to TRBJ2-7; 8 positions match TRBD2. The receptor was isolated from a woman aged 60 to 75 with acute or convalescent COVID-19. The CDR3 reads CASSISGVRYEQYF. The CDR3 region has the DNA TGTGCCAGCAGCATTAGCGGGGTGCGCTACGAGCAGTACTTC.